This T cell receptor (beta chain) was obtained from a study of immune evolution from preneoplasia to lung adenocarcinoma. Whole-study findings and limits: From normal lung to invasive adenocarcinoma, top clone frequencies appeared to decrease.

To note about this clone: The antigen remains undetermined. At one boundary the junction diverges from the germline segment, which might be a read error.

Using immunoSEQ multiplex PCR, the repertoire was profiled, and TCRdb retains in-frame clones only, with some absent. The data hold just over 4,000 clones, with 65% to 90% observed a single time. This CDR3 is built from 14 residues. Germline V lookup: CDR1 SEHNR, CDR2 FQNEAQ (reference sequence). The receptor comes from a person in their sixties or seventies with lung adenocarcinoma. This sequence joins TRBV7-9 and TRBJ1-1, with D hard to call. Sequenced input: FFPE minimally invasive lung adenocarcinoma tissue. The CDR3 loop is CASRLVEGTTEAFF. The CDR3 nucleotides are TGTGCCAGCAGGTTAGTTGAGGGCACGACTGAAGCTTTCTTT.